This T cell receptor (beta chain) was observed in a study of shared clonotypes between healthy human individuals. Study results and limitations: Generation probabilities were higher for clonotypes shared across all four sorted-subset donors than for unshared ones.

This clone has more than one count but fewer than ten. Its specificity is unknown. Only in-frame clones appear in the TCRdb table, and some are missing; sequencing was by immunoSEQ multiplex PCR. This sample has 2 million to 3 million clones, with roughly 93% found just once. The receptor was isolated from a young man in good health. Some clones in this sample may be carry-over from other donors' samples. Sequencing was carried out using naive CD4+ T cells from PBMCs. The subset here: CD45RA+ positively selected.

CDR3 DNA: TGTGCCAGCAGGCCCACAGGGAGCTATGGCTACACCTTC. This codes for CASRPTGSYGYTF. The rearrangement links TRBV6-6 to TRBJ1-2; D is possibly TRBD1 (6 bases). Germline V gives CDR1 MNHNY, CDR2 SVGAGI (reference sequence). Trimming took off 6 bases at V and 4 bases at J, with 12 bases between the two ends. The CDR3 length is 13 residues.